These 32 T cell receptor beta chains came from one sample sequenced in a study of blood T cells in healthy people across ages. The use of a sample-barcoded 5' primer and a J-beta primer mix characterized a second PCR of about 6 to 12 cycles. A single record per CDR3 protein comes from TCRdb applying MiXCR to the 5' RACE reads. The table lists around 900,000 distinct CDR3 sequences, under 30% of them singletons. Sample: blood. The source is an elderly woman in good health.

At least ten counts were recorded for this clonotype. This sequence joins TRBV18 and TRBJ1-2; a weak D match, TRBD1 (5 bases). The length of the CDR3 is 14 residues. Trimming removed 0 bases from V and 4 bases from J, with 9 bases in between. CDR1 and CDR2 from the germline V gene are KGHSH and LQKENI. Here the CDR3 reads CASSPPRGTYGYTF. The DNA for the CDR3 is TGTGCCAGCTCACCACCCCGGGGCACCTATGGCTACACCTTC.

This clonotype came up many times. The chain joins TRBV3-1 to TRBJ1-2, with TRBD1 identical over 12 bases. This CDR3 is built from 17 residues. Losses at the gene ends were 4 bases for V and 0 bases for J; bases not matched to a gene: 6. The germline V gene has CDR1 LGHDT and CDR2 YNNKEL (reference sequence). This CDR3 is CASSPRDRGLTNYGYTF. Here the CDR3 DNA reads TGTGCCAGCAGCCCCCGGGACAGGGGGCTGACTAACTATGGCTACACCTTC.

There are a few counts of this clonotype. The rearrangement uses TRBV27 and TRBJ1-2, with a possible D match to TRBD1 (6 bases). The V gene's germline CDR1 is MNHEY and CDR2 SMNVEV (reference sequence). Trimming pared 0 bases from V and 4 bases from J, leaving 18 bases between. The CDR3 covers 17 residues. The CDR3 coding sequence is TGTGCCAGCAGTTTATCCGTGGCCCGGGGGCGGTTCTATGGCTACACCTTC. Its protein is CASSLSVARGRFYGYTF.

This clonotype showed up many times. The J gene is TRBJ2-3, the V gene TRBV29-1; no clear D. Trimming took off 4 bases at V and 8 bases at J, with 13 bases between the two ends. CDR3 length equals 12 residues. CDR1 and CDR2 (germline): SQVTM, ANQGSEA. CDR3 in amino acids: CSVAQAVGTQYF. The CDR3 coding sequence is TGCAGCGTTGCCCAGGCAGTCGGTACGCAGTATTTT.

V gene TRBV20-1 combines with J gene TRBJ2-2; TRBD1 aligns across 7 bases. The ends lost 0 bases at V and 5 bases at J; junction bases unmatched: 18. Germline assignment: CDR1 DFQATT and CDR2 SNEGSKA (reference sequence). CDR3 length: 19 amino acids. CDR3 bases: TGCAGTGCTAGAGATGAGGACAGGAGAGGGAAAACGGGAACCGGGGAGCTGTTTTTT. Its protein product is CSARDEDRRGKTGTGELFF.

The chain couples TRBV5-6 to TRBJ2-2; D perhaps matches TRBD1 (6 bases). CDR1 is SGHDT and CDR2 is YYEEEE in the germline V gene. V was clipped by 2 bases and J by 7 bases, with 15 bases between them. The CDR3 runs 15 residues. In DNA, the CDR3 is TGTGCCAGCAGCTTCGGGAACAGGGTCGGCGGGGAGCTGTTTTTT. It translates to CASSFGNRVGGELFF. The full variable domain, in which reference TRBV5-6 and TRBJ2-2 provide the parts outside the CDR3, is DAGVTQSPTHLIKTRGQQVTLRCSPKSGHDTVSWYQQALGQGPQFIFQYYEEEERQRGNFPDRFSGHQFPNYSSELNVNALLLGDSALYLCASSFGNRVGGELFFGEGSRLTVL.

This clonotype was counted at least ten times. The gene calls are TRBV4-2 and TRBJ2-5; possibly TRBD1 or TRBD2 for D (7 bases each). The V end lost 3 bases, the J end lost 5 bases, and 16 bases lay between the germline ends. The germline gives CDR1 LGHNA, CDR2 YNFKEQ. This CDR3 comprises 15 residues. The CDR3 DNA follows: TGTGCCAGCAGCCACCGACAGGGAGGGATGGAGACCCAGTACTTC. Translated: CASSHRQGGMETQYF.

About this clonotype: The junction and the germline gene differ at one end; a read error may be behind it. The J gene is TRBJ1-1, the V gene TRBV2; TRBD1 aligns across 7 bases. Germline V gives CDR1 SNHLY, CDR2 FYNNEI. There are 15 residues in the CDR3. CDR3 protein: CASSQDPGQRTEAFF. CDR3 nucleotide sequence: TGTGCCAGCAGTCAAGACCCGGGACAGAGGACTGAGGCTTTCTTT.

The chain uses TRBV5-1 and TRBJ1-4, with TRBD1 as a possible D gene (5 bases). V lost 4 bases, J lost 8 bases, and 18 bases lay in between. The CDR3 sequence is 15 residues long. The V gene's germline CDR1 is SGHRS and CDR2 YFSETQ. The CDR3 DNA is TGCGCCAGCAGCCCCTCCGGGGGGGGTGGCGAAAAACTGTTTTTT. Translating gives CASSPSGGGGEKLFF.

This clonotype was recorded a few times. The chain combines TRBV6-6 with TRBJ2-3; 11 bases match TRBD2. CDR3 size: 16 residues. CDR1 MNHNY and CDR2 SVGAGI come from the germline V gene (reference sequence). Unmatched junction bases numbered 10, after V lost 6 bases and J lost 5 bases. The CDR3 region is CASRPHSGGEVDTQYF. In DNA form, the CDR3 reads TGTGCCAGCAGACCCCATAGCGGGGGGGAGGTAGATACGCAGTATTTT.

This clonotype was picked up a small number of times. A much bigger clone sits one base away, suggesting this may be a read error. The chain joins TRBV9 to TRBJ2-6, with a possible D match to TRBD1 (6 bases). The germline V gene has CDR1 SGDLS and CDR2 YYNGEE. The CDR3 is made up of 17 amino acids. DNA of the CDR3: TGTGCCAGCAGCGACACAGGGTCCTCCCCAGGGGCCAACGTCCGGACTTTC. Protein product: CASSDTGSSPGANVRTF.

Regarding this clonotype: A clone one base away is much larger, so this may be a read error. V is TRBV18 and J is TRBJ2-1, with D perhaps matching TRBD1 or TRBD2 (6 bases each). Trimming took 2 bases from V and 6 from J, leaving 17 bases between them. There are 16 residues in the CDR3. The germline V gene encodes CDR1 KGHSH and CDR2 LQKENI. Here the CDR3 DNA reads TGTGCCAGCTCACCAAGCACAGGGAGGACCTGCAATGAGCAGTTCTTC. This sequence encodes CASSPSTGRTCNEQFF.

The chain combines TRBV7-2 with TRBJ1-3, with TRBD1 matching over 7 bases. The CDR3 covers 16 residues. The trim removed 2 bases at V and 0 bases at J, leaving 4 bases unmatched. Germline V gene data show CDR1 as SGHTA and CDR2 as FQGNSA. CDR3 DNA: TGTGCCAGCAGCTTAACAGGGGCCATCTCTGGAAACACCATATATTTT. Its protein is CASSLTGAISGNTIYF.

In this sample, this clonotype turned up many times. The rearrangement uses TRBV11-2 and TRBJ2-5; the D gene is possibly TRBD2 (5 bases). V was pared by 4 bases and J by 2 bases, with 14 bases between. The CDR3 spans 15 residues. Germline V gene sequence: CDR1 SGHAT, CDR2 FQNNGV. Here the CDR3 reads CASSSARVSQETQYF. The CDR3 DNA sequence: TGTGCCAGCAGCTCTGCGAGGGTTTCGCAAGAGACCCAGTACTTC.

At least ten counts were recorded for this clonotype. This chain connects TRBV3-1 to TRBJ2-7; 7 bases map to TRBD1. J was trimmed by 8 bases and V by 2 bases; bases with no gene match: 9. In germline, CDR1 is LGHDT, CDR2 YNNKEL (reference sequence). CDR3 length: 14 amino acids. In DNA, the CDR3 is TGTGCCAGCAGCCAAAGTAGACAGGGCCCTAAGCAGTACTTC. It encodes CASSQSRQGPKQYF.

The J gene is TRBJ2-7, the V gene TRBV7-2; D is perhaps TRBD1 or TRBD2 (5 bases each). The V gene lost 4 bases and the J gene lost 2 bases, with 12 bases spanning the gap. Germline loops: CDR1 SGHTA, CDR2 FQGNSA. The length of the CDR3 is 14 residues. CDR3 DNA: TGTGCCAGCAGCTCCGCCGGGACCCCCTACGAGCAGTACTTC. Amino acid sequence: CASSSAGTPYEQYF.

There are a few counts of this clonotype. This chain's CDR3 is CSAYGANVLTF. The CDR3 nucleotides are TGCAGTGCCTACGGGGCCAACGTCCTGACTTTC. The gene calls are TRBV20-1 and TRBJ2-6; unclear D gene. CDR1 is DFQATT and CDR2 is SNEGSKA in the germline V gene (reference sequence). Deletions cut 6 bases from V and 4 bases from J, with 4 bases between. The CDR3 length is 11 residues.

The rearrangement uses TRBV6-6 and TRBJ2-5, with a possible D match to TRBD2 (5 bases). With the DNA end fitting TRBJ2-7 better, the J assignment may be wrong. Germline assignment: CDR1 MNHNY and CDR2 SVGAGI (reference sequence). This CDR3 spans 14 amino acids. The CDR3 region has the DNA TGTGCCAGCAGTTACCGCGTTGAGGGCTACGAGCAGTACTTC. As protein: CASSYRVEGYEQYF.

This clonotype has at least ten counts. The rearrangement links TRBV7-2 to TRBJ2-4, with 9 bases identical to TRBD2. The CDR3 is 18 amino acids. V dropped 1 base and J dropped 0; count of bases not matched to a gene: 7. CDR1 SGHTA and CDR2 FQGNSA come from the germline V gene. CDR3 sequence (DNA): TGTGCCAGCAGCTTAGTTGCGGGGGGGAGAGTAGCCAAAAACATTCAGTACTTC. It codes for CASSLVAGGRVAKNIQYF.

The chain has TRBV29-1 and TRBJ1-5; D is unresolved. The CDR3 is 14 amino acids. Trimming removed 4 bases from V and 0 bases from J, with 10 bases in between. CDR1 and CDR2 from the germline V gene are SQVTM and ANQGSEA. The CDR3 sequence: CSVAFGLSNQPQHF. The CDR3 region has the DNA TGCAGCGTTGCGTTCGGGCTTAGCAATCAGCCCCAGCATTTT.

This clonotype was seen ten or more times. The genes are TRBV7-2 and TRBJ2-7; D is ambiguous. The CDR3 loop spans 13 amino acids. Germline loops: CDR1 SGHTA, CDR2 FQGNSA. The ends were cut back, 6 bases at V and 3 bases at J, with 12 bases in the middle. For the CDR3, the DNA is TGTGCCAGCAGATCGGGTGGCGGCTACGAGCAGTACTTC. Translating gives CASRSGGGYEQYF.

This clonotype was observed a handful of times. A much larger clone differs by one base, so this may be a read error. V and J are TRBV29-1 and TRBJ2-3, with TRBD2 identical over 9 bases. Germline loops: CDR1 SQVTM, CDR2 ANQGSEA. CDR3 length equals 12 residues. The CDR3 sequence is CSVGTSTDTRYF. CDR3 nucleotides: TGCAGCGTGGGGACTAGCACAGATACGCGGTATTTT.

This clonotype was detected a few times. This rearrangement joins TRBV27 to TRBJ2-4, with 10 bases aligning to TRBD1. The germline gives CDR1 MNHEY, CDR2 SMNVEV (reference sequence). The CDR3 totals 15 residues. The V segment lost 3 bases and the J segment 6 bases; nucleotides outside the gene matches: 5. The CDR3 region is CASSLAGTGVNIQYF. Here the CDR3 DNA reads TGTGCCAGCAGTTTGGCCGGGACAGGGGTAAACATTCAGTACTTC.

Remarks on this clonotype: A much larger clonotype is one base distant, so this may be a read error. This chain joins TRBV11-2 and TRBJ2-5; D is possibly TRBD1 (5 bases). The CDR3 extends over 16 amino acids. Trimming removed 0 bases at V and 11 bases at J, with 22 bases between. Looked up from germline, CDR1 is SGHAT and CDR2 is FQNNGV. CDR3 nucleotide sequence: TGTGCCAGCAGCTTAGATCTACAGGCGAGCTACAATGAGCAGTACTTC. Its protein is CASSLDLQASYNEQYF.

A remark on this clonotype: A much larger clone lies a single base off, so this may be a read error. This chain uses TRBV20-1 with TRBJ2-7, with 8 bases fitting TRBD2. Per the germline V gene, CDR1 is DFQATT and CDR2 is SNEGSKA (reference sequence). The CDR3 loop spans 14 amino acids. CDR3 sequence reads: CSARVGTRGYERYF. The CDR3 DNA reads TGCAGTGCTCGCGTCGGGACTAGAGGCTACGAGCGGTACTTC.

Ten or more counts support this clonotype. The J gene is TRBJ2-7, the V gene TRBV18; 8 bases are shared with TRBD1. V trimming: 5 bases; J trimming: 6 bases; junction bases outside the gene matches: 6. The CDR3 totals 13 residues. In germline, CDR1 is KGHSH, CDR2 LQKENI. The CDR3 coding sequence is TGTGCCAGCTCAGCCAGGGGGCAAGTCGAGCAGTACTTC. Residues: CASSARGQVEQYF.

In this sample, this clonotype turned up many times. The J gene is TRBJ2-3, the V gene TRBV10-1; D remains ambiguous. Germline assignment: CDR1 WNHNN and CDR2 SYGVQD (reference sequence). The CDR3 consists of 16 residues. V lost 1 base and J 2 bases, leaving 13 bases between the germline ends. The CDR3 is CASSEFRSGYTDTQYF. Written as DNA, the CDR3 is TGCGCCAGCAGTGAGTTTAGGAGTGGGTACACAGATACGCAGTATTTT.

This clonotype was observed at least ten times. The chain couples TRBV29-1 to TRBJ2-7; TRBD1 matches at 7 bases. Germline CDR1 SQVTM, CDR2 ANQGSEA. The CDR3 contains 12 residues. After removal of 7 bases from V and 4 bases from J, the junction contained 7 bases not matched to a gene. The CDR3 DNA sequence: TGCAGCGCCCTATCGGGACAGTACGAGCAGTACTTC. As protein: CSALSGQYEQYF.

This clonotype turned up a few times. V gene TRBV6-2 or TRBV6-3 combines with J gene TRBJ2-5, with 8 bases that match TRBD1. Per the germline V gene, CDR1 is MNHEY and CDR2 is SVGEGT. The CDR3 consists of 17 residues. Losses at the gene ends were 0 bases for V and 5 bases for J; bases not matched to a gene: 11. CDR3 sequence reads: CASSYSMRQGARETQYF. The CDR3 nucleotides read TGTGCCAGCAGTTACTCGATGAGGCAGGGGGCTCGGGAGACCCAGTACTTC.

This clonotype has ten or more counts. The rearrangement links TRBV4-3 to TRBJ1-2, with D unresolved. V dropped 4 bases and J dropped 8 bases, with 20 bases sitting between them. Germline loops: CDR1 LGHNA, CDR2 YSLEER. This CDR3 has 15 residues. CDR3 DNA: TGCGCCAGCAGCCCCGCGTCGGGATCGGTTGGAGGCTACACCTTC. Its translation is CASSPASGSVGGYTF.

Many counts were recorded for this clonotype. DNA for the CDR3: TGTGCCAGTAGTCCCCATGTTAGAGGGGGCCAAGAGACCCAGTACTTC. It translates to CASSPHVRGGQETQYF. The chain uses TRBV19 and TRBJ2-5; D may be TRBD1 (6 bases). V gave up 5 bases and J gave up 1 base, with 17 bases separating them. Germline lookup yields CDR1 LNHDA and CDR2 SQIVND (reference sequence). The CDR3 extends over 16 amino acids.

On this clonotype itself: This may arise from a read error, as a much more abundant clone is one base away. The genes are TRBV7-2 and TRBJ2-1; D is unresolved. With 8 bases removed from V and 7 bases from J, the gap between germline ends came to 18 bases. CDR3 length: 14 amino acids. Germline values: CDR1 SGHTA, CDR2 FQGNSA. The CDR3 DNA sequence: TGTGCCAGCGGCCCTCCCCTTAAATCTAATGAGCAGTTCTTC. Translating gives CASGPPLKSNEQFF.